Sequencing of this T cell receptor beta chain was carried out in a study of cytomegalovirus exposure and HLA in healthy donors. Broader study findings: In a later analysis, specific HLA alleles were associated with approximately 17,000 TCR beta sequences at a 0.05 false discovery rate. Researchers reported in a later analysis that a missense DCLRE1C variant was tied to TCR beta V- and J-gene trimming.

This CDR3 has 15 residues. Germline V CDR1 and CDR2: LNHNV, YYDKDF (reference sequence). V shed 6 bases and J 3 bases; nucleotides not matched to a gene: 11. The table lists this clone with a few counts. Its antigen is as yet unknown. The study ran its PCR with 60 Vbeta and 13 Jbeta primers. In the authors' methods: Unique TCR beta chains totaled approximately 83 million in a later count, with roughly 11 million of them shared. Profiled with immunoSEQ multiplex PCR; TCRdb holds only in-frame clones, not every one. V and J calls and clone size follow that table, whereas D and trimming were derived from the DNA. The profile covers 95,000 to 100,000 clones, with over 75% appearing a single time and more than 3% taken by the ten largest.

The receptor was derived from a female donor in good health and CMV-seropositive. Sequencing used PBMCs. The rearrangement links TRBV15 to TRBJ2-7; 7 nucleotides agree with TRBD1. Here the CDR3 reads CATSRTGLTLYEQYF. In DNA form, the CDR3 reads TGTGCCACCAGTAGGACAGGCCTTACCCTCTACGAGCAGTACTTC.